Listed below are T cell receptor beta chains from one sample, sequenced in a study of blood T cell repertoires in COVID-19. The method was immunoSEQ multiplex PCR; TCRdb's version includes in-frame clones alone and lacks a portion of them. The table records fewer than 70,000 clones, about 93% of them present only once. The sequenced sample was peripheral blood. Receptors originate from a woman at least 80 years old with active COVID-19. CDR3s include the opening cysteine and the closing phenylalanine or tryptophan. D genes are given only for firm matches. Expanded clones get a size class; other rows say once, few or many, or leave the size out.

j_call	d_call	clone_size	v_call	cdr3_aa	cdr3_nt
TRBJ2-1	TRBD2	NA	TRBV5-1	CASSPAGTSGDGEQFF	TGCGCCAGCAGCCCGGCCGGGACTAGCGGGGACGGTGAGCAGTTCTTC
TRBJ1-4	TRBD1	NA	TRBV5-8	CASRTRQGATNEKLFF	TGTGCCAGCAGAACAAGACAGGGGGCTACTAATGAAAAACTGTTTTTT
TRBJ1-5	NA	NA	TRBV2	CASSEGRGNQPQHF	TGTGCCAGCAGTGAGGGGAGAGGCAATCAGCCCCAGCATTTT
TRBJ1-2	NA	NA	TRBV25-1	CASSGRALNYGYTF	TGTGCCAGCAGTGGCAGGGCCCTTAACTATGGCTACACCTTC
TRBJ1-5	NA	NA	TRBV7-9	CASSLGYSNQPQHF	TGTGCCAGCAGCTTAGGTTATAGCAATCAGCCCCAGCATTTT
TRBJ2-6	NA	NA	TRBV15	CATSRDRSGANVLTF	TGTGCCACCAGCAGAGACAGGTCTGGGGCCAACGTCCTGACTTTC
TRBJ2-3	NA	NA	TRBV5-1	CASKTRTSTDTQYF	TGCGCCAGCAAGACTCGTACTAGCACAGATACGCAGTATTTT
TRBJ1-3	NA	once	TRBV6-6	CASSPSSYSGNTIYF	TGTGCCAGCAGTCCCTCGTCCTACTCTGGAAACACCATATATTTT
TRBJ1-2	TRBD1	NA	TRBV6-6	CASSPGQGLGGYTF	TGTGCCAGCAGTCCGGGACAGGGGCTAGGTGGCTACACCTTC
TRBJ1-1	TRBD1	NA	TRBV11-3	CTSSVTGGQGEAFF	TGTACCAGCAGCGTTACAGGGGGTCAGGGTGAAGCTTTCTTT
TRBJ2-5	TRBD1	NA	TRBV28	CASAGGTGTETQYF	TGTGCCAGCGCTGGGGGGACAGGCACAGAGACCCAGTACTTC
TRBJ2-1	NA	NA	TRBV7-8	CASSLTGAVYNEQFF	TGTGCCAGCAGCTTAACGGGAGCAGTATACAATGAGCAGTTCTTC